The source of this T cell receptor (beta chain) is a study of shared clonotypes between healthy human individuals. Study information: Participating donors consisted of two women and a few men aged 18 to 49. Points from the study as a whole: Sequencing depth was a factor that was expected to affect clonotype sharing among donors. The naive CD4 repertoires of several donors were compared, and around 4.7% of clonotypes were shared. Donor scarcity curtailed the genetic and exposure-history diversity represented herein.

Selected positively for CCR7 and CD45RO-negative, naive CD8 cells excluded terminally differentiated effector memory CD45RA+ cells. This CDR3 is built from 12 residues. The V end lost 6 bases, the J end lost 4 bases, and 7 bases lay between the germline ends. Germline CDR1 MNHEY, CDR2 SMNVEV (reference sequence). Sequencing used immunoSEQ multiplex PCR; TCRdb keeps in-frame clones, though not all of them. The table lists around 560,000 clones, approximately 95% of them singletons. This clone was counted only a few times. Its specificity is not known. The receptor's source is a woman aged 25 to 39 in good health. The sequenced sample consisted of naive CD8+ T cells sorted from blood. The chain links TRBV27 to TRBJ1-5, with D possibly being TRBD1 (6 bases). The CDR3 nucleotides read TGTGCCAGCAGACAGGGAAATCAGCCCCAGCATTTT. Amino acids: CASRQGNQPQHF.